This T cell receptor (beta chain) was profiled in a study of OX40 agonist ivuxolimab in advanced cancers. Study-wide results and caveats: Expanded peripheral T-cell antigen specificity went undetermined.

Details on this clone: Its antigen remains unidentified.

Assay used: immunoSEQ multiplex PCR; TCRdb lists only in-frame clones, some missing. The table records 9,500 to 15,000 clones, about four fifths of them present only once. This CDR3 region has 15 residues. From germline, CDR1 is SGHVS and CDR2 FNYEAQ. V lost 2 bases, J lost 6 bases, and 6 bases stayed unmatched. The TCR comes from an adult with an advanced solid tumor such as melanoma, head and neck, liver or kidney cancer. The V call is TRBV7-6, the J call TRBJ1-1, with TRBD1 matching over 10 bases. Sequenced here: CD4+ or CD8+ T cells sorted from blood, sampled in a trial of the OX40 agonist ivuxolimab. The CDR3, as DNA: TGTGCCAGCAGCTTATCGTCCGGGACAGGGGCTGAAGCTTTCTTT. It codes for CASSLSSGTGAEAFF. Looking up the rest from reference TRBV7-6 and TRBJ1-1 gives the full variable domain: GAGVSQSPRYKVTKRGQDVALRCDPISGHVSLYWYRQALGQGPEFLTYFNYEAQQDKSGLPNDRFSAERPEGSISTLTIQRTEQRDSAMYRCASSLSSGTGAEAFFGQGTRLTVV.